A single sample gave rise to the 13 T cell receptor beta chains below, sequenced in a study of cytomegalovirus exposure and HLA in healthy donors. The PCR made use of 60 Vbeta and 13 Jbeta primers. Sequencing used immunoSEQ multiplex PCR; TCRdb keeps in-frame clones, though not all of them. The data show over 150,000 clones, 80% seen once. The specimen was PBMCs. The receptors stem from a woman in her forties or fifties in good health and CMV-seropositive.

The chain uses TRBV9 and TRBJ1-1; D remains ambiguous. V lost 0 bases to trimming and J lost 1 base, with 7 bases between them. The CDR3 is 14 amino acids. Germline V gene lookup returns CDR1 SGDLS and CDR2 YYNGEE. This chain's CDR3 is CASSVVAQNTEAFF. Written as DNA, the CDR3 is TGTGCCAGCAGCGTAGTGGCCCAGAACACTGAAGCTTTCTTT.

The chain recombines TRBV7-2 with TRBJ2-3; TRBD2 matches 10 bases. The germline gives CDR1 SGHTA, CDR2 FQGNSA. The CDR3 spans 17 residues. V was clipped by 5 bases and J by 4 bases; unmatched bases: 12. This chain's CDR3 is CASSRNIAGGSPDTQYF. In nucleotides, the CDR3 is TGTGCCAGCAGCCGAAATATAGCGGGGGGAAGTCCAGATACGCAGTATTTT.

The rearrangement joins TRBV9 to TRBJ1-1; a weak D match, TRBD1 (6 bases). This CDR3 spans 13 amino acids. Trimming pared 4 bases from V and 1 base from J, leaving 8 bases between. Germline CDR1 SGDLS, CDR2 YYNGEE. The chain's CDR3 is CASSQQGNTEAFF. In DNA, the CDR3 is TGTGCCAGCAGCCAACAGGGGAACACTGAAGCTTTCTTT. Full variable domain (missing parts from reference TRBV9 and TRBJ1-1): DSGVTQTPKHLITATGQRVTLRCSPRSGDLSVYWYQQSLDQGLQFLIQYYNGEERAKGNILERFSAQQFPDLHSELNLSSLELGDSALYFCASSQQGNTEAFFGQGTRLTVV.

This sequence joins TRBV28 and TRBJ1-6; 7 positions match TRBD1. The CDR3 has 17 amino acids. From germline, CDR1 is MDHEN and CDR2 SYDVKM. The J segment lost 8 bases and the V segment lost 9 bases, leaving 19 bases of the junction unmatched. The CDR3 reads CASGGGGEWTWDSPLHF. The CDR3 DNA follows: TGTGCCAGTGGTGGAGGGGGCGAGTGGACTTGGGATTCACCCCTCCACTTT.

This chain connects TRBV28 to TRBJ2-7; the match to TRBD2 covers 9 bases. The germline V gene encodes CDR1 MDHEN and CDR2 SYDVKM. V lost 4 bases and J lost 2; bases outside the gene matches: 12. The CDR3 spans 17 residues. CDR3 residues: CASSSGGGGGAAYEQYF. CDR3 coding DNA: TGTGCCAGCAGTTCAGGAGGTGGCGGGGGGGCAGCCTACGAGCAGTACTTC.

CDR3 sequence reads: CASSVALAGTGELFF. The CDR3 nucleotides read TGTGCCAGCAGCGTAGCGCTAGCGGGAACCGGGGAGCTGTTTTTT. This rearrangement joins TRBV9 to TRBJ2-2; TRBD2 matches 9 bases. J gave up 5 bases and V 0 bases, and 2 bases lay outside the gene matches. CDR1 is SGDLS and CDR2 is YYNGEE in the germline V gene. CDR3 size: 15 residues. Full variable domain (outside the CDR3, taken from reference TRBV9 and TRBJ2-2): DSGVTQTPKHLITATGQRVTLRCSPRSGDLSVYWYQQSLDQGLQFLIQYYNGEERAKGNILERFSAQQFPDLHSELNLSSLELGDSALYFCASSVALAGTGELFFGEGSRLTVL.

In this sample, this clone turned up once. An end of the junction differs from the germline gene, which may be a read error. Other DNA sequences from this sample encode an identical CDR3 as well. The chain carries TRBV2 and TRBJ1-1; D might be TRBD1 (6 bases). Germline V gives CDR1 SNHLY, CDR2 FYNNEI. This CDR3 region has 11 residues. This chain's CDR3 is CASRGGAEAFF. As DNA, the CDR3 is TGTGCCAGCAGGGGGGGGGCTGAAGCGTTCTTT.

The chain combines TRBV28 with TRBJ2-1; perhaps TRBD1 as D (6 bases). CDR3 length equals 13 residues. V shed 8 bases and J shed 2 bases, with 10 bases lying between them. From germline, CDR1 is MDHEN and CDR2 SYDVKM. The CDR3 DNA reads TGTGCCAGCTTGGACAGCACCTACAATGAGCAGTTCTTC. Protein product: CASLDSTYNEQFF.

The V gene is TRBV7-2, the J gene TRBJ2-5; 9 nucleotides match TRBD2. V was pared by 4 bases and J by 4 bases, with 10 bases of the junction left unmatched. The germline CDR1 and CDR2 sequences are SGHTA and FQGNSA. The length of the CDR3 is 16 residues. CDR3 nucleotides: TGTGCCAGCAGCTCCGTGGGATTGCGGGGGGGAGAGACCCAGTACTTC. Translated: CASSSVGLRGGETQYF.

In the case of this clone: At one end the junction does not follow the germline gene, possibly because of a read error. The chain carries TRBV7-9 and TRBJ1-4; D is undetermined. The CDR3 is 14 amino acids. Germline-derived CDR1 and CDR2 are SEHNR and FQNEAQ (reference sequence). The CDR3 protein is CSSSFGTADEKLFF. The CDR3 nucleotides are TGTTCCAGCAGCTTCGGAACAGCCGATGAAAAACTGTTTTTT.

The chain joins TRBV2 to TRBJ1-1, with 10 bases fitting TRBD1. Germline loops: CDR1 SNHLY, CDR2 FYNNEI. CDR3 length: 16 residues. The junction had 7 bases not matched to a gene; V was cut back by 6 bases and J by 0 bases. The DNA of the CDR3 is TGTGCCAGCAGCGGGACAGGGGCCCCTATGAACACTGAAGCTTTCTTT. This gives the protein CASSGTGAPMNTEAFF. Looking up the rest from reference TRBV2 and TRBJ1-1 gives the full variable domain: EPEVTQTPSHQVTQMGQEVILRCVPISNHLYFYWYRQILGQKVEFLVSFYNNEISEKSEIFDDQFSVERPDGSNFTLKIRSTKLEDSAMYFCASSGTGAPMNTEAFFGQGTRLTVV.

This clone was recorded only once. The chain combines TRBV4-1 with TRBJ2-1; no reliable D call. There are 14 residues in the CDR3. V lost 4 bases, J lost 2 bases, and 9 bases lay in between. Germline CDR1 reads MGHRA; CDR2 reads YSYEKL. CDR3 coding DNA: TGCGCCAGCAGCCCAACAGAGACCTACAATGAGCAGTTCTTC. Its translation: CASSPTETYNEQFF.

The rearrangement joins TRBV27 to TRBJ2-7; 11 bases line up with TRBD1. This CDR3 is 15 amino acids long. Trimming removed 4 bases from V and 3 bases from J; junction bases left unmatched: 5. CDR1 and CDR2 (germline): MNHEY, SMNVEV (reference sequence). CDR3 in DNA: TGTGCCAGCAGTTACCTCGGGACAGGGGGCTACGAGCAGTACTTC. This translates into CASSYLGTGGYEQYF.